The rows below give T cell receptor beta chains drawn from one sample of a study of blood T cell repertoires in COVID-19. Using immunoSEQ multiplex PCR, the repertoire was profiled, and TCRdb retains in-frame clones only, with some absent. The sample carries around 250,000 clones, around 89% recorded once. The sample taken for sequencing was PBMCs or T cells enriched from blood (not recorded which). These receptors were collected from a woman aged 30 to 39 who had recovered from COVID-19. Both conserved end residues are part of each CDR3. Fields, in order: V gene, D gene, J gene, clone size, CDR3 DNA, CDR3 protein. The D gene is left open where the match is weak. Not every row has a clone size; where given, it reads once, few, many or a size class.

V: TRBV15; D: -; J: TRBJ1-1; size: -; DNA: TGTGCCACCAGGACGGGAGCAAACACTGAAGCTTTCTTT; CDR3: CATRTGANTEAFF
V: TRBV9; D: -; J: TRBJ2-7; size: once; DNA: TGTGCCAGCAGCGGAGAGACTAGCTACGAGCAGTACTTC; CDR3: CASSGETSYEQYF
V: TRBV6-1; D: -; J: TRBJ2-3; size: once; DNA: TGTGCCAGCAGTGACCATCCGACTAAAAGTACGCAGTATTTT; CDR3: CASSDHPTKSTQYF
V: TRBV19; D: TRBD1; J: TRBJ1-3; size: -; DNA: TGTGCCAGTAGTATGGACAGGAGCTCTGGAAACACCATATATTTT; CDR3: CASSMDRSSGNTIYF
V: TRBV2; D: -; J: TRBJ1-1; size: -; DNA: TGTGCCAGCAGTGATGAAAGGGGGGGGTTGAACACTGAAGCTTTCTTT; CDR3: CASSDERGGLNTEAFF
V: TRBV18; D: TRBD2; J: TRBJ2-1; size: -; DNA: TGTGCCAGCTCACCCCTGCTCGGGACTAGCATGTCGAATGAGCAGTTCTTC; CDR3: CASSPLLGTSMSNEQFF
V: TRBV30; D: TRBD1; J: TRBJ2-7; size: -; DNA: TGTGCCTGGACTCCGGGACAGGGATTCTACGAGCAGTACTTC; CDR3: CAWTPGQGFYEQYF
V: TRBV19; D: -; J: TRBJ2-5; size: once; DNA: TGTGCCAGTAGTATTTCCAGCGGGCGGAGGACCCAGTACTTC; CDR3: CASSISSGRRTQYF
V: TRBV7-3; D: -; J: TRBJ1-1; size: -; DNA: TGTGCCAGCGGACCTCAGGGAACCACTGAAGCTTTCTTT; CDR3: CASGPQGTTEAFF
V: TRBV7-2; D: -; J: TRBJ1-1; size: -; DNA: TGTGCCAGCAGCTTAGGGACAGCTGGCACTGAAGCTTTCTTT; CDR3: CASSLGTAGTEAFF